This paragraph covers one T cell receptor (beta chain) sequence. The antigen is not known. V dropped 5 bases and J dropped 4 bases, with 10 bases sitting between them. CDR1 is SGHVS, CDR2 FNYEAQ, per germline. This CDR3 has 13 amino acids. TCRdb ran MiXCR on the 5' RACE reads and lists one entry per CDR3 protein. The table has tens of thousands of distinct CDR3 sequences, approximately 16% seen once. This entry is derived from a study of T-cell memory formation after mild COVID-19. Whole-study findings and limits: The pre-infection memory compartment contained some responding clones, suggesting cross-reactive memory joined.

This TCR was sampled from an adult woman who had mild COVID-19 (a few samples of this study predate the infection). Cell type and time point are not known. The sample taken for sequencing was PBMCs or a T cell subset sorted from them (not recorded which). This chain uses TRBV7-6 with TRBJ2-3; D gene unclear. The CDR3 nucleotides read TGTGCCAGCAGCCTTGGGGTGTCAGATACGCAGTATTTT. Its protein is CASSLGVSDTQYF.